A selection of T cell receptor beta chains follows, all from one sample in a study of CD8 T cells in Susac syndrome. MiXCR, applied by TCRdb to the immunoSEQ multiplex PCR reads, yields one record per CDR3 protein. In the table there are 150,000 to 200,000 distinct CDR3 sequences, roughly 92% of which are singletons. Source material: CD4+ T cells from PBMCs. All receptors derive from a human donor in good health. CDR3s include the opening cysteine and the closing phenylalanine or tryptophan. A D gene is named only where the DNA matches it firmly. Clone size is given for some rows only: seen once, a few or many times, or a class if the clone is expanded.

j_call | d_call | v_call | clone_size | cdr3_nt | cdr3_aa
TRBJ2-3 | TRBD1 | TRBV5-6 | NA | TGTGCCAGCAGCTTCCTCATACAGGGGAGCACAGATACGCAGTATTTT | CASSFLIQGSTDTQYF
TRBJ2-7 | NA | TRBV7-2 | NA | TGTGCCAGCAGCTTAGATTCGGGGGTGGCGTACGAGCAGTACTTC | CASSLDSGVAYEQYF
TRBJ1-2 | NA | TRBV3-1 | NA | TGTGCCAGCAGCCAAGGGGTTGGTGGCTACACCTTC | CASSQGVGGYTF
TRBJ1-5 | NA | TRBV2 | NA | TGTGCCAGCAGTGAAGGGGGAGGGGGGATTAGCAATCAGCCCCAGCATTTT | CASSEGGGGISNQPQHF
TRBJ2-5 | TRBD1 | TRBV5-6 | NA | TGTGCCAGCAGCCGTTTGGGGGGACAGGGGCTGGAGACCCAGTACTTC | CASSRLGGQGLETQYF
TRBJ2-2 | TRBD1 | TRBV19 | NA | TGTTCCAGTCAGGGGGCGAACACCGGGGAGCTGTTTTTT | CSSQGANTGELFF
TRBJ2-3 | NA | TRBV7-8 | NA | TGTGCCAGCAGCCTGGACCTCACAGATACGCAGTATTTT | CASSLDLTDTQYF
TRBJ2-3 | NA | TRBV5-1 | NA | TGCGCCAGCAGCTCCCGGACGGCCACAGATACGCAGTATTTT | CASSSRTATDTQYF
TRBJ2-7 | TRBD1 | TRBV2 | NA | TGTGCCAGCAGTCCTACTGGGGGACAGGCCTACGAGCAGTACTTC | CASSPTGGQAYEQYF
TRBJ2-5 | NA | TRBV7-2 | NA | TGTGCCAGCAGCGGCCTGGGGCGGGGTTACCAAGAGACCCAGTACTTC | CASSGLGRGYQETQYF
TRBJ2-7 | TRBD1 | TRBV20-1 | NA | TGCAGTGCGTCGGGACAGGGGAACTACGAGCAGTACTTC | CSASGQGNYEQYF
TRBJ2-1 | TRBD2 | TRBV5-4 | NA | TGTGCCAGCAGCCTCCCGGGAGAATGGGGGGGTGAGCAGTTCTTC | CASSLPGEWGGEQFF
TRBJ1-6 | TRBD1 | TRBV12-3/TRBV12-4 | NA | TGTGCCAGCAGTTTAGCTGACAGGGTTTCACCCCTCCACTTT | CASSLADRVSPLHF
TRBJ1-3 | NA | TRBV7-3 | NA | TGTGCCAGCAGCTTAGGTCCGTCCTCGAGCTCTGGAAACACCATATATTTT | CASSLGPSSSSGNTIYF
TRBJ2-6 | TRBD1 | TRBV6-1 | NA | TGTGCCAGCAGAGAGACAGGGGGGAGCTCTGGGGCCAACGTCCTGACTTTC | CASRETGGSSGANVLTF
TRBJ2-2 | NA | TRBV6-5 | NA | TGTGCCAGCAAACAGACAGGCGGCACCGGGGAGCTGTTTTTT | CASKQTGGTGELFF
TRBJ2-1 | NA | TRBV12-3/TRBV12-4 | NA | TGTGCCAGCAGTCCGACCCTAAGGGGGGATTGGCAGTTCTTC | CASSPTLRGDWQFF
TRBJ1-6 | TRBD1 | TRBV2 | NA | TGTGCCAGCAGTGAACGGGGACAGATTTCTTCACCCCTCCACTTT | CASSERGQISSPLHF
TRBJ2-7 | NA | TRBV7-7 | few | TGTGCTAGCAGCTCCCAACCGGGACCAAGCTACGAGCAGTACTTC | CASSSQPGPSYEQYF
TRBJ2-5 | TRBD1 | TRBV15 | NA | TGTGCCACCAGCAGCGACAGGGGCCCGCAAGAGACCCAGTACTTC | CATSSDRGPQETQYF
TRBJ1-5 | NA | TRBV2 | once | TGTGCCAGCAGTGAGAGAGAGGGAGGTGTGAGTCAGCCCCAGCATTTT | CASSEREGGVSQPQHF
TRBJ2-1 | TRBD2 | TRBV6-6 | NA | TGTGCCAGCAGACGGACTAGCGGGGGGAATGAGCAGTTCTTC | CASRRTSGGNEQFF
TRBJ2-6 | NA | TRBV5-1 | NA | TGCGCCAGCAGCTTTCACCGCCCTGGGGCCAACGTCCTGACTTTC | CASSFHRPGANVLTF
TRBJ1-2 | NA | TRBV19 | NA | TGTGCCAGTATTACCGTTTATGGCTACACCTTC | CASITVYGYTF
TRBJ2-7 | NA | TRBV20-1 | NA | TGCAGTGCGGTACCAGGGATATCCGCCTACGAGCAGTACTTC | CSAVPGISAYEQYF
TRBJ1-1 | NA | TRBV7-2 | NA | TGTGCCAGCAGCTTAGCATTGAAGGGTACCACTGAAGCTTTCTTT | CASSLALKGTTEAFF
TRBJ2-2 | NA | TRBV29-1 | NA | TGCAGCGTTTTAGGGACACGGAGCACCGGGGAGCTGTTTTTT | CSVLGTRSTGELFF
TRBJ1-2 | NA | TRBV6-5 | NA | TGTGCCAGCAGTTACTCGGGTCCGGACCATGGCTACACCTTC | CASSYSGPDHGYTF
TRBJ2-3 | NA | TRBV5-1 | NA | TGCGCCAGCAGCTTTACAGGGAATACGCAGTATTTT | CASSFTGNTQYF
TRBJ1-1 | NA | TRBV13 | NA | TGTGCCAGCAGCGGTAGGAGAGTGGAAGCTGAAGCTTTCTTT | CASSGRRVEAEAFF
TRBJ1-6 | NA | TRBV28 | NA | TGTGCCAGCAGTCCGCCCCCCTTGGGTTCACCCCTCCACTTT | CASSPPPLGSPLHF
TRBJ1-6 | NA | TRBV5-4 | NA | TGTGCCAGCAGCAGTACCGGGACCCCTTTAGGGCCCCTCCACTTT | CASSSTGTPLGPLHF
TRBJ2-5 | NA | TRBV5-4 | NA | TGTGCCAGCAGCTTGACAGCCCAAGAGACCCAGTACTTC | CASSLTAQETQYF
TRBJ1-1 | NA | TRBV14 | NA | TGTGCCAGCAGCCCGCTGACACAGTTGACTGAAGCTTTCTTT | CASSPLTQLTEAFF
TRBJ1-6 | NA | TRBV27 | NA | TGTGCCAGCAATATCGTGGGAGCCTATAATTCACCCCTCCACTTT | CASNIVGAYNSPLHF
TRBJ2-2 | NA | TRBV7-2 | NA | TGTGCCAGCAGTACCCATTCAGGGAACACCGGGGAGCTGTTTTTT | CASSTHSGNTGELFF
TRBJ2-2 | NA | TRBV14 | NA | TGTGCCAGCAGCCCGCAGGTGAACACCGGGGAGCTGTTTTTT | CASSPQVNTGELFF